This T cell receptor beta chain was sequenced for a study of blood T cell repertoires in COVID-19. The overall study: The United States, Italy and Spain provided the acute and convalescent COVID-19 samples.

Recruited during active infection, patients (from Seattle) were subsequently followed longitudinally. The assay was immunoSEQ multiplex PCR, and TCRdb's table has in-frame clones only and misses some. The table has 200,000 to 250,000 clones, 80% to 85% seen once. The length of the CDR3 is 14 residues. V lost 4 bases and J 4 bases, leaving 10 bases between the germline ends. Germline CDR1 is LGHDT and CDR2 is YNNKEL (reference sequence). The chain has TRBV3-1 (or the pseudogene TRBV3-2) and TRBJ2-2; D might be TRBD2 (6 bases). Sequenced: peripheral blood. This TCR was recovered from a woman of 80 years or more with COVID-19, enrolled during active disease. The CDR3 loop reads CASSLTSSTGELFF. For the CDR3, the DNA is TGTGCCAGCAGCCTGACTAGTAGCACCGGGGAGCTGTTTTTT.